These 12 T cell receptor beta chains originate from one sample sequenced in a study of blood T cell repertoires in COVID-19. Profiling relied on immunoSEQ multiplex PCR, and the TCRdb table lists in-frame clones only, not all of them. The sample has 90,000 to 150,000 clones, roughly three quarters seen once; the top ten hold around 3.9%. Source material: peripheral blood. The receptors were gathered from a woman aged 80 or older with acute or convalescent COVID-19.

J is TRBJ1-2 and V is TRBV15, with D possibly matching TRBD1 (6 bases). The V end lost 3 bases, the J end lost 8 bases, and 16 bases lay between the germline ends. The CDR3 contains 14 residues. Germline values: CDR1 LNHNV, CDR2 YYDKDF (reference sequence). CDR3: CATSREVVGGGYTF. The CDR3 nucleotides are TGTGCCACCAGCAGGGAAGTGGTAGGGGGAGGCTACACCTTC. Drawing the rest from reference TRBV15 and TRBJ1-2, the complete variable domain is DAMVIQNPRYQVTQFGKPVTLSCSQTLNHNVMYWYQQKSSQAPKLLFHYYDKDFNNEADTPDNFQSRRPNTSFCFLDIRSPGLGDTAMYLCATSREVVGGGYTFGSGTRLTVV.

The gene calls are TRBV7-3 and TRBJ1-2; D ambiguous. Germline V lookup: CDR1 SGHTA, CDR2 FQGTGA. The CDR3 sequence is 13 residues long. Trimming cost V 2 bases and J 3 bases, with 7 bases left between them. The CDR3 here is CASSLGTDYGYTF. Written as DNA, the CDR3 is TGTGCCAGCAGCTTAGGTACGGACTATGGCTACACCTTC.

This chain joins TRBV4-3 and TRBJ2-3, with TRBD1 as a possible D gene (6 bases). V was cut by 5 bases and J by 2 bases, with 11 bases left in between. Germline values: CDR1 LGHNA, CDR2 YSLEER. This CDR3 is 14 amino acids long. Here the CDR3 reads CASSADRITDTQYF. CDR3 DNA sequence: TGCGCCAGCAGCGCAGACAGGATCACAGATACGCAGTATTTT.

The chain uses TRBV16 and TRBJ1-5, with D tentatively TRBD1 (5 bases). V was shortened by 0 bases and J by 2 bases, with 11 bases between the two germline ends. Germline V gene data show CDR1 as KGHSY and CDR2 as FQNENV. This CDR3 has 16 residues. The CDR3 reads CASSQSGGAGNQPQHF. The CDR3 DNA sequence: TGTGCCAGCAGCCAATCTGGAGGGGCGGGCAATCAGCCCCAGCATTTT.

This clone was seen more than once but under ten times. The chain is built from TRBV7-3 and TRBJ2-3, with 9 bases matching TRBD1. With 5 bases clipped from V and 1 base from J, the junction kept 4 bases outside the gene matches. Germline CDR1 SGHTA, CDR2 FQGTGA. This CDR3 comprises 15 residues. CDR3 residues: CASSPRDRGTDTQYF. In nucleotides, the CDR3 is TGTGCCAGCAGCCCCCGGGACAGGGGCACAGATACGCAGTATTTT. The complete variable domain, with remaining parts taken from reference TRBV7-3 and TRBJ2-3, reads GAGVSQTPSNKVTEKGKYVELRCDPISGHTALYWYRQSLGQGPEFLIYFQGTGAADDSGLPNDRFFAVRPEGSVSTLKIQRTERGDSAVYLCASSPRDRGTDTQYFGPGTRLTVL.

The chain uses TRBV24-1 and TRBJ2-1; 10 bases are a match to TRBD1. The trim removed 2 bases at V and 6 bases at J, leaving 9 bases unmatched. The CDR3 has 17 amino acids. Germline CDR1 reads KGHDR; CDR2 reads SFDVKD. The CDR3: CATSDSAGDRGINEQFF. The CDR3, as DNA: TGTGCCACCAGTGATTCCGCGGGGGACAGGGGAATCAATGAGCAGTTCTTC.

V gene TRBV4-3 combines with J gene TRBJ2-6, with 10 positions matching TRBD1. The CDR3 extends over 21 amino acids. The germline CDR1 and CDR2 sequences are LGHNA and YSLEER. The V gene end was trimmed by 0 bases and the J gene end by 0 bases; junction bases not matched to a gene: 11. The CDR3 here is CASSQDRVGTGAISGANVLTF. For the CDR3, the DNA is TGCGCCAGCAGCCAAGATCGGGTAGGGACAGGGGCTATCTCTGGGGCCAACGTCCTGACTTTC.

The chain couples TRBV7-2 to TRBJ2-3; D possibly corresponds to TRBD1 (7 bases). CDR1 SGHTA and CDR2 FQGNSA come from the germline V gene. The CDR3 runs 13 residues. V dropped 6 bases and J dropped 3 bases, with 10 bases sitting between them. The CDR3 nucleotides are TGTGCCAGCAGGGCAGGGGGGACAGATACGCAGTATTTT. Amino acid sequence: CASRAGGTDTQYF.

This rearrangement joins TRBV19 to TRBJ1-5, with D perhaps TRBD1 (6 bases). The CDR3 loop spans 15 amino acids. Germline assignment: CDR1 LNHDA and CDR2 SQIVND (reference sequence). Trimming shortened V by 6 bases and J by 0 bases, and 12 bases separated the two germline ends. The CDR3 protein is CASSGQINSNQPQHF. The DNA for the CDR3 is TGTGCCAGTAGCGGACAGATAAATAGCAATCAGCCCCAGCATTTT. Full variable domain (outside the CDR3, taken from reference TRBV19 and TRBJ1-5): DGGITQSPKYLFRKEGQNVTLSCEQNLNHDAMYWYRQDPGQGLRLIYYSQIVNDFQKGDIAEGYSVSREKKESFPLTVTSAQKNPTAFYLCASSGQINSNQPQHFGDGTRLSIL.

The genes are TRBV28 and TRBJ1-5; tentatively, D is TRBD1 (5 bases). V lost 6 bases to trimming and J lost 0 bases, with 9 bases between them. Germline V gene sequence: CDR1 MDHEN, CDR2 SYDVKM. CDR3 length: 14 residues. The CDR3 region has the DNA TGTGCCAGCAGACTCGGGGGTAGCAATCAGCCCCAGCATTTT. Encoded protein: CASRLGGSNQPQHF.

This chain connects TRBV28 to TRBJ1-2; D unclear. Looked up from germline, CDR1 is MDHEN and CDR2 is SYDVKM. The CDR3 is 11 amino acids. V gave up 8 bases and J gave up 4 bases, with 8 bases separating them. In DNA form, the CDR3 reads TGTGCCAGCGGTGGCCTCTATGGCTACACCTTC. It specifies CASGGLYGYTF.

V usage is TRBV7-2 and J usage is TRBJ2-7, with 7 bases aligning to TRBD1. V trimming: 3 bases; J trimming: 1 base; junction bases outside the gene matches: 3. This CDR3 spans 14 amino acids. Germline V gene lookup returns CDR1 SGHTA and CDR2 FQGNSA. The CDR3 DNA reads as TGTGCCAGCAGCTTTGACAGGGTTTCCTACGAGCAGTACTTC. Its protein is CASSFDRVSYEQYF.